These T cell receptor beta chains were read from a single sample in a study of cytomegalovirus exposure and HLA in healthy donors. Profiling relied on immunoSEQ multiplex PCR, and the TCRdb table lists in-frame clones only, not all of them. Of fewer than 200,000 clones in the sample, approximately 78% are singletons; the top ten hold under 3%. The sample taken for sequencing was PBMCs. These receptors all stem from a human donor in good health. The CDR3 runs from the conserved cysteine through the conserved F or W. D genes are given only for firm matches. A clone size is listed for some rows: how often the clone was seen (once, few, many), or a class if it is expanded.

CDR3aa: CASSQDLAGGADTQYF; CDR3nt: TGCGCCAGCAGCCAAGATCTAGCGGGGGGGGCAGATACGCAGTATTTT; v_gene: TRBV4-3; j_gene: TRBJ2-3; abundance: once; d_gene: TRBD2
CDR3aa: CASSSSLAQHF; CDR3nt: TGTGCCAGCAGTTCCAGTTTGGCCCAGCATTTT; v_gene: TRBV27; j_gene: TRBJ1-5; abundance: -; d_gene: -
CDR3aa: CASSLAGIGTGELFF; CDR3nt: TGTGCCAGCAGCTTAGCAGGGATCGGCACCGGGGAGCTGTTTTTT; v_gene: TRBV7-3; j_gene: TRBJ2-2; abundance: -; d_gene: -
CDR3aa: CASSLKTGSNQPQHF; CDR3nt: TGTGCCAGTAGTCTCAAGACAGGGTCCAATCAGCCCCAGCATTTT; v_gene: TRBV19; j_gene: TRBJ1-5; abundance: -; d_gene: TRBD1
CDR3aa: CASSPGPNQPQHF; CDR3nt: TGTGCCAGCAGCCCTGGCCCCAATCAGCCCCAGCATTTT; v_gene: TRBV5-4; j_gene: TRBJ1-5; abundance: -; d_gene: -
CDR3aa: CASSQLGLSYNEQFF; CDR3nt: TGTGCCAGCAGCCAGCTAGGACTGTCATACAATGAGCAGTTCTTC; v_gene: TRBV7-2; j_gene: TRBJ2-1; abundance: -; d_gene: -
CDR3aa: CASSYRGTSYEQYF; CDR3nt: TGTGCCAGCAGTTACCGGGGGACTAGCTACGAGCAGTACTTC; v_gene: TRBV6-5; j_gene: TRBJ2-7; abundance: -; d_gene: TRBD2
CDR3aa: CASSTGTGNTIYF; CDR3nt: TGTGCCAGCAGTACAGGGACTGGAAACACCATATATTTT; v_gene: TRBV7-3; j_gene: TRBJ1-3; abundance: -; d_gene: -
CDR3aa: CSALEVGKTGELFF; CDR3nt: TGCAGCGCTCTAGAGGTCGGTAAGACCGGGGAGCTGTTTTTT; v_gene: TRBV29-1; j_gene: TRBJ2-2; abundance: -; d_gene: -
CDR3aa: CASSFGLAGTKQYF; CDR3nt: TGTGCCAGCAGCTTTGGACTAGCGGGGACCAAGCAGTACTTC; v_gene: TRBV7-9; j_gene: TRBJ2-7; abundance: -; d_gene: TRBD2
CDR3aa: CASSLGQGASSMYGYTF; CDR3nt: TGTGCCAGCAGCTTAGGCCAGGGGGCATCCTCGATGTATGGCTACACCTTC; v_gene: TRBV7-9; j_gene: TRBJ1-2; abundance: -; d_gene: TRBD1
CDR3aa: CASSRRGGASTDTQYF; CDR3nt: TGTGCCAGCAGCCGCCGAGGGGGTGCTAGCACAGATACGCAGTATTTT; v_gene: TRBV4-2; j_gene: TRBJ2-3; abundance: -; d_gene: -
CDR3aa: CASLGGIPPEAFF; CDR3nt: TGTGCCAGCCTGGGAGGGATCCCCCCTGAAGCTTTCTTT; v_gene: TRBV19; j_gene: TRBJ1-1; abundance: few; d_gene: -
CDR3aa: CARPGTGKYGYTF; CDR3nt: TGTGCCAGGCCCGGGACAGGGAAGTATGGCTACACCTTC; v_gene: TRBV6-1; j_gene: TRBJ1-2; abundance: -; d_gene: TRBD1
CDR3aa: CASSVKVGAETQYF; CDR3nt: TGTGCCAGCAGCGTTAAGGTTGGGGCCGAGACCCAGTACTTC; v_gene: TRBV9; j_gene: TRBJ2-5; abundance: -; d_gene: -
CDR3aa: CASNAGRINSPLHF; CDR3nt: TGTGCCAGCAATGCGGGACGGATTAATTCACCCCTCCACTTT; v_gene: TRBV25-1; j_gene: TRBJ1-6; abundance: -; d_gene: -
CDR3aa: CAIRGTGIAGNTIYF; CDR3nt: TGTGCCATCAGGGGGACAGGGATAGCTGGAAACACCATATATTTT; v_gene: TRBV10-3; j_gene: TRBJ1-3; abundance: few; d_gene: TRBD1
CDR3aa: CASSQPGTELRNQIRPEAFF; CDR3nt: TGTGCTAGCAGCCAGCCCGGGACAGAACTCCGAAACCAGATTCGGCCTGAAGCTTTCTTT; v_gene: TRBV7-7; j_gene: TRBJ1-1; abundance: -; d_gene: TRBD1
CDR3aa: CASSPGDNSPLHF; CDR3nt: TGTGCCAGTAGTCCAGGGGACAATTCACCCCTCCACTTT; v_gene: TRBV19; j_gene: TRBJ1-6; abundance: -; d_gene: -
CDR3aa: CASSPSTGLNTEAFF; CDR3nt: TGTGCCAGCAGCCCTAGTACAGGGCTGAACACTGAAGCTTTCTTT; v_gene: TRBV5-6; j_gene: TRBJ1-1; abundance: -; d_gene: -
CDR3aa: CASSDTRGGENEQFF; CDR3nt: TGTGCCAGCAGTGATACTAGAGGGGGGGAAAATGAGCAGTTCTTC; v_gene: TRBV2; j_gene: TRBJ2-1; abundance: -; d_gene: -
CDR3aa: CASSFQQGRETQYF; CDR3nt: TGCGCCAGCAGCTTCCAACAGGGACGGGAGACCCAGTACTTC; v_gene: TRBV5-1; j_gene: TRBJ2-5; abundance: -; d_gene: -
CDR3aa: CSAEVEDTQYF; CDR3nt: TGCAGTGCAGAGGTTGAGGATACGCAGTATTTT; v_gene: TRBV20-1; j_gene: TRBJ2-3; abundance: -; d_gene: -
CDR3aa: CASSLTGGNQPQHF; CDR3nt: TGTGCCAGCAGCTTAACGGGGGGAAATCAGCCCCAGCATTTT; v_gene: TRBV7-9; j_gene: TRBJ1-5; abundance: -; d_gene: -
CDR3aa: CASSSGGNQPQHF; CDR3nt: TGTGCCAGCAGCAGCGGGGGCAATCAGCCCCAGCATTTT; v_gene: TRBV7-3; j_gene: TRBJ1-5; abundance: -; d_gene: -